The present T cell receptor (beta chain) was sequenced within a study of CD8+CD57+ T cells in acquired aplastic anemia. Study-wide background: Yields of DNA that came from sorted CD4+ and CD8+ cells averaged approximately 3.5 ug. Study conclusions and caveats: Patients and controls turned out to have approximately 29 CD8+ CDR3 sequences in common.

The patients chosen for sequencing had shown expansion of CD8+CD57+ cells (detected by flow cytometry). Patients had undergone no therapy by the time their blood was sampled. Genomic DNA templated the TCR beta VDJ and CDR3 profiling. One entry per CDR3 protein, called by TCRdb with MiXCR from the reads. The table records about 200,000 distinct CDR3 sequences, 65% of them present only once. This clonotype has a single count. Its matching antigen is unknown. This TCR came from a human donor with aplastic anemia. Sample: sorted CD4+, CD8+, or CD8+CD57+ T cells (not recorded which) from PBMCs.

CDR3 sequence (DNA): TGTGCCAGCAGCTTAGGGACAGGGGGTAGCACAGATACGCAGTATTTT. It is translated as CASSLGTGGSTDTQYF. V and J are TRBV7-9 and TRBJ2-3; 10 bases map to TRBD1. This CDR3 spans 16 amino acids. Germline V gives CDR1 SEHNR, CDR2 FQNEAQ (reference sequence). The V segment lost 1 base and the J segment 0 bases; nucleotides outside the gene matches: 1.